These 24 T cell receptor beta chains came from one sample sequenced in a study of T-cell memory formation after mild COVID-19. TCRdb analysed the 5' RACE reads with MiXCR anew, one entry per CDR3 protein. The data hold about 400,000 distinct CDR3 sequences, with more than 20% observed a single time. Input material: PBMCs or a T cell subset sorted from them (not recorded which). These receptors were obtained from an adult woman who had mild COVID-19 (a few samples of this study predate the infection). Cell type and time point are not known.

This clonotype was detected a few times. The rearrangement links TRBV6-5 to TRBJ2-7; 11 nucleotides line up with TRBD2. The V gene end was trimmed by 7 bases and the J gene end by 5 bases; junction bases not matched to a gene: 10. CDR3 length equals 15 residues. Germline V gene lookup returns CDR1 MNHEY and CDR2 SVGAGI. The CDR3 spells CASTGVAGGPNEQYF. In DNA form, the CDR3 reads TGTGCCAGCACCGGGGTAGCGGGAGGGCCCAACGAGCAGTACTTC.

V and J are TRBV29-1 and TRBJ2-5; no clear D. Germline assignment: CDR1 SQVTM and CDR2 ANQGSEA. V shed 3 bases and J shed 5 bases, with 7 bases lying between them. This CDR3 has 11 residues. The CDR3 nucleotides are TGCAGCGTTGACTCGGGCGAGACCCAGTACTTC. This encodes CSVDSGETQYF. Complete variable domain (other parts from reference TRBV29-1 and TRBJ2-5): SAVISQKPSRDICQRGTSLTIQCQVDSQVTMMFWYRQQPGQSLTLIATANQGSEATYESGFVIDKFPISRPNLTFSTLTVSNMSPEDSSIYLCSVDSGETQYFGPGTRLLVL.

This CDR3 is CASSAPGLAGGNYEQYF. The CDR3 coding sequence is TGTGCCAGCAGCGCCCCGGGACTAGCGGGGGGGAACTACGAGCAGTACTTC. This chain joins TRBV7-9 and TRBJ2-7; 16 bases agree with TRBD2. The CDR3 length is 17 residues. Germline V lookup: CDR1 SEHNR, CDR2 FQNEAQ (reference sequence). V was pared by 5 bases and J by 3 bases, with 7 bases of the junction left unmatched.

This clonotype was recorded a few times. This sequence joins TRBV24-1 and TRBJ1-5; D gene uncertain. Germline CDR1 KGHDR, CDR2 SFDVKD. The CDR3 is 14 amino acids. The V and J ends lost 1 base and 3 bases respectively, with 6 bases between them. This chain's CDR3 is CATSDFGINQPQHF. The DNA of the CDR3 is TGTGCCACCAGTGATTTTGGGATCAATCAGCCCCAGCATTTT.

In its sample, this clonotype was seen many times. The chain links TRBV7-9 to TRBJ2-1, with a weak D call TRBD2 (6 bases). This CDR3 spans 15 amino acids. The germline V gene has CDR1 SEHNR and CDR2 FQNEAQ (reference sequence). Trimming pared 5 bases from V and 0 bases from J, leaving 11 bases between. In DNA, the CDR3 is TGTGCCAGCAGCCTCCTGGGGGGCTCCTACAATGAGCAGTTCTTC. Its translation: CASSLLGGSYNEQFF. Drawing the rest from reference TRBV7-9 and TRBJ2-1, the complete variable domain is DTGVSQNPRHKITKRGQNVTFRCDPISEHNRLYWYRQTLGQGPEFLTYFQNEAQLEKSRLLSDRFSAERPKGSFSTLEIQRTEQGDSAMYLCASSLLGGSYNEQFFGPGTRLTVL.

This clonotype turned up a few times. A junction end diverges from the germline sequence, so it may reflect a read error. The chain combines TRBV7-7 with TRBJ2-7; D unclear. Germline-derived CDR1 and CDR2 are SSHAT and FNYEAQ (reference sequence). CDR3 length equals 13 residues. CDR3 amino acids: CASSLSEYYEQYF. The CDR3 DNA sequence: TGTGCTAGCAGCTTATCAGAATACTACGAGCAGTACTTC.

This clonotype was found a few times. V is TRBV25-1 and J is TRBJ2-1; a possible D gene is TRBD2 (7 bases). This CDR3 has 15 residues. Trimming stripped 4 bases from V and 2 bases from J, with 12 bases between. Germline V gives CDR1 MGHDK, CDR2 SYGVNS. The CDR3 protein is CASSGGGGPYNEQFF. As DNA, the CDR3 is TGTGCCAGCAGTGGAGGCGGGGGCCCCTACAATGAGCAGTTCTTC. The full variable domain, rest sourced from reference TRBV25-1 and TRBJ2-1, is EADIYQTPRYLVIGTGKKITLECSQTMGHDKMYWYQQDPGMELHLIHYSYGVNSTEKGDLSSESTVSRIRTEHFPLTLESARPSHTSQYLCASSGGGGPYNEQFFGPGTRLTVL.

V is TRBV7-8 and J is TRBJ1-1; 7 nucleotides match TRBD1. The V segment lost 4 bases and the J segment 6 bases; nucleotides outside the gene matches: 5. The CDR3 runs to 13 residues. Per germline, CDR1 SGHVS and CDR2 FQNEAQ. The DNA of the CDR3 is TGTGCCAGCAGCTCGGACAGGCCGTCTGAAGCTTTCTTT. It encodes CASSSDRPSEAFF.

The CDR3 is CASSVASGGEGQFF. The CDR3 DNA sequence: TGTGCCAGCAGCGTTGCTAGCGGGGGCGAGGGGCAGTTCTTC. J is TRBJ2-1 and V is TRBV9, with 10 bases lining up with TRBD2. Germline CDR1 SGDLS, CDR2 YYNGEE. The junction had 8 bases not matched to a gene; V was cut back by 2 bases and J by 12 bases. CDR3 length equals 14 residues.

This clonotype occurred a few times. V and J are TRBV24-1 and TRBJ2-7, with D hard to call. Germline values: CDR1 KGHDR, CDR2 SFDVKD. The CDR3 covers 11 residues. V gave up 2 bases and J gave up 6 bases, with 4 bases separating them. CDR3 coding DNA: TGTGCCACCAGTGATTCCGGCGAGCAGTACTTC. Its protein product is CATSDSGEQYF.

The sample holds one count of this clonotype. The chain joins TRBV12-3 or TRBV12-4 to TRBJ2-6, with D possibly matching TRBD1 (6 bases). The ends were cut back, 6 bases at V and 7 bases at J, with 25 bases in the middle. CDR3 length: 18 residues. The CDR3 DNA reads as TGTGCCAGCAGCCCTAGGTTGACAGGCCCAATTGATGCCAACGTCCTGACTTTC. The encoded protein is CASSPRLTGPIDANVLTF.

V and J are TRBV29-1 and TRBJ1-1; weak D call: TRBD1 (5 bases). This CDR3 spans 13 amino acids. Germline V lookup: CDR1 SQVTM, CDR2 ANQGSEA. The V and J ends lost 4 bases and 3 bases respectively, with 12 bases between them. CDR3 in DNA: TGCAGCGTTGGTGGGGGAACCGACACTGAAGCTTTCTTT. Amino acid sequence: CSVGGGTDTEAFF.

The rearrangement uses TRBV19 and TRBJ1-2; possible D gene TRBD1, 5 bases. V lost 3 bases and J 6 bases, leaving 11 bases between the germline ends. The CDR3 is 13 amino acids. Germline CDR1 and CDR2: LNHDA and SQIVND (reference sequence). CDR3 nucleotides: TGTGCCAGTAGTATTGGGGGATACGATGGCTACACCTTC. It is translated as CASSIGGYDGYTF.

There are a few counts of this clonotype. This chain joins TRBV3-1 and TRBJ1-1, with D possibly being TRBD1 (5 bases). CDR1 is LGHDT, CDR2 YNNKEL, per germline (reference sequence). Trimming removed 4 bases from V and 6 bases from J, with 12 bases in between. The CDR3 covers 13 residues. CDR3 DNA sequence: TGTGCCAGCAGCCGAGTTCCAGGGTCTGAAGCTTTCTTT. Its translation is CASSRVPGSEAFF.

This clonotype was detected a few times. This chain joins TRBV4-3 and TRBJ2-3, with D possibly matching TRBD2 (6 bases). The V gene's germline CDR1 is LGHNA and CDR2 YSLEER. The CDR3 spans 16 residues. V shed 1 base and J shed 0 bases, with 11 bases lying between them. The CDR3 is CASSQAAAGSTDTQYF. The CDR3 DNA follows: TGCGCCAGCAGCCAAGCCGCAGCGGGCAGCACAGATACGCAGTATTTT.

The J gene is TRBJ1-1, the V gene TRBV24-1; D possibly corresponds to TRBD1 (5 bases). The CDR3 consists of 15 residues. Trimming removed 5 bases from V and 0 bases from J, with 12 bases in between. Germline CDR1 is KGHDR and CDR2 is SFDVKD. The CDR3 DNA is TGTGCCACCAGTGGGGGGTGGGGTGTGAACACTGAAGCTTTCTTT. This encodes CATSGGWGVNTEAFF.

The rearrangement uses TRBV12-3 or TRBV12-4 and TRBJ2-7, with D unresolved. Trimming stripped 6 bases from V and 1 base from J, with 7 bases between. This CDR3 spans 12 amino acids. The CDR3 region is CASSKKSYEQYF. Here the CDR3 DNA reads TGTGCCAGCAGCAAAAAATCCTACGAGCAGTACTTC.

CDR3 sequence: CASNNELAWPNEQFF. In DNA, the CDR3 is TGTGCCAGTAATAATGAGCTAGCATGGCCCAATGAGCAGTTCTTC. The V call is TRBV19, the J call TRBJ2-1; tentative D call: TRBD2 (5 bases). Trimming stripped 7 bases from V and 6 bases from J, with 19 bases between. CDR1 is LNHDA and CDR2 is SQIVND in the germline V gene (reference sequence). The CDR3 is made up of 15 amino acids. The variable domain in full, completed from reference TRBV19 and TRBJ2-1, reads DGGITQSPKYLFRKEGQNVTLSCEQNLNHDAMYWYRQDPGQGLRLIYYSQIVNDFQKGDIAEGYSVSREKKESFPLTVTSAQKNPTAFYLCASNNELAWPNEQFFGPGTRLTVL.

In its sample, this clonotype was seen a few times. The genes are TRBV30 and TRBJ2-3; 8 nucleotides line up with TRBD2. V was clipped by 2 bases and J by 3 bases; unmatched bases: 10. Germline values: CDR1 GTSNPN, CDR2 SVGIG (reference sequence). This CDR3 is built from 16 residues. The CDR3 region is CAWSIGSGGKTDTQYF. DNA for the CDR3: TGTGCCTGGAGTATCGGGAGCGGGGGTAAAACAGATACGCAGTATTTT.

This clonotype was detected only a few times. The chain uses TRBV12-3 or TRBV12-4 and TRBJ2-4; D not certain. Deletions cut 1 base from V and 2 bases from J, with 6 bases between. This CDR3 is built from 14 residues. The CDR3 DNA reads TGTGCCAGCAGTTTAGGTCAAACCAAAAACATTCAGTACTTC. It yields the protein CASSLGQTKNIQYF.

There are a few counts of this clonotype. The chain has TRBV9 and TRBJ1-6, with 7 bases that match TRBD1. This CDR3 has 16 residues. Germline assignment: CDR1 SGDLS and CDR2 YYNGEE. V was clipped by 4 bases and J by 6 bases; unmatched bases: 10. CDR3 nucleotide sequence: TGTGCCAGCAGCCCTAGGGCACAGGGGATTAATTCACCCCTCCACTTT. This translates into CASSPRAQGINSPLHF.

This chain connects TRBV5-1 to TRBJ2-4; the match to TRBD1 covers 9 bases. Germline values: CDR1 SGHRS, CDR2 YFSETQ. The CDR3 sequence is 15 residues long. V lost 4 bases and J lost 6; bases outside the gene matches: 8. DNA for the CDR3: TGCGCCAGCAGCAACACCGGGACAGGGTTAAACATTCAGTACTTC. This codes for CASSNTGTGLNIQYF.

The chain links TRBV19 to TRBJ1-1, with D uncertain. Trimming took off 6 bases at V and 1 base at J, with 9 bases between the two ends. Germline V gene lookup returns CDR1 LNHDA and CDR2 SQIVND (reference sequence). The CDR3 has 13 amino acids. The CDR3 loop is CASRRGRNTEAFF. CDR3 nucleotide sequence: TGTGCCAGTAGACGAGGGCGGAACACTGAAGCTTTCTTT.

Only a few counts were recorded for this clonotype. CDR3 nucleotide sequence: TGTGCCAGCTCACCACCTCCAGGGACTAGCGGTTCCTACGAGCAGTACTTC. It translates to CASSPPPGTSGSYEQYF. The chain combines TRBV18 with TRBJ2-7; TRBD2 matches 11 bases. Trimming cost V 0 bases and J 1 base; bases outside gene matches: 5. In germline, CDR1 is KGHSH, CDR2 LQKENI. The CDR3 spans 17 residues.